This T cell receptor (beta chain) was captured in a study of Graves' ophthalmopathy and Graves' hyperthyroidism. Overall study results and limits: The blood repertoire also included most expanded thyroid clonotypes above 0.001 frequency. At less than 71% sensitivity and approximately 74% specificity, the model predicted progression of the ophthalmopathy.

Germline CDR1 reads ENHRY; CDR2 reads SYGVKD. This CDR3 contains 13 residues. The authors used Ficoll-Paque density gradient centrifugation to separate PBMCs. The input was more than 7.5 ml of fresh peripheral blood. This clonotype showed up many times. Its target is unknown. One end of the junction is discordant with germline, which a read error may explain. Beta-chain TCR CDR3 regions were amplified from RNA transcripts. HTBI primers served in a first-round RT-PCR, which a second-round multiplex PCR followed. One entry per CDR3 protein results from TCRdb running MiXCR on the multiplex PCR reads. This sample yields 200,000 to 250,000 distinct CDR3 sequences, of which around 50% are seen a single time; about half belongs to the top ten.

Sequenced material: peripheral blood. This TCR was recovered from an adult man with Graves' ophthalmopathy. The gene calls are TRBV10-3 and TRBJ2-7, with no clear D. Here the CDR3 reads CASSYGRTYEQYF. CDR3 DNA: TGTGCCAGCAGTTACGGGCGGACCTACGAGCAGTACTTC.